The 6 T cell receptor beta chains below were found in one sample sequenced in a study of blood T cell repertoires in COVID-19 (TCRdb year 2020). The protocol used for the library was the immunoSEQ multiplex PCR assay. TCRdb's version of the immuneACCESS table is confined to in-frame rearrangements and falls short of the full clone set. An unresolved V gene accounts for under half of the shortfall where checked; the remainder is of unknown origin. For this sample there are approximately 200,000 clones; about 91% appear just once. The ten most abundant clones make up 10% to 13% of the sample. Sample: PBMCs or T cells enriched from blood (not recorded which). All receptors come from a man between 18 and 35 years old with acute COVID-19.

The genes are TRBV6-4 and TRBJ2-7; 7 nucleotides agree with TRBD2. Trimming at V came to 2 bases and at J to 0 bases, leaving 7 bases not matched to a gene. In germline, CDR1 is MRHNA, CDR2 SNTAGT. The CDR3 has 16 amino acids. This CDR3 is CASSDGEGGASYEQYF. The CDR3, as DNA: TGTGCCAGCAGTGACGGGGAGGGCGGGGCCTCCTACGAGCAGTACTTC.

This clone has just a few counts. The genes are TRBV7-9 and TRBJ2-3; 7 bases are shared with TRBD2. This CDR3 is built from 15 residues. V shed 4 bases and J 3 bases; nucleotides not matched to a gene: 7. The germline V gene encodes CDR1 SEHNR and CDR2 FQNEAQ (reference sequence). For the CDR3, the DNA is TGTGCCAGCAGCTCAACTAGCGATGGGACAGATACGCAGTATTTT. Amino acid sequence: CASSSTSDGTDTQYF.

The V and J genes are TRBV4-1 and TRBJ1-4; 7 bases are a match to TRBD1. The CDR3 runs 15 residues. Trimming removed 0 bases from V and 7 bases from J; junction bases left unmatched: 5. Germline lookup yields CDR1 MGHRA and CDR2 YSYEKL. The CDR3 nucleotides read TGCGCCAGCAGCCAAGATTGGGACAGTATTGAAAAACTGTTTTTT. Its translation is CASSQDWDSIEKLFF.

This chain uses TRBV21-1 with TRBJ2-3; TRBD2, as called in the table, went unchecked against the DNA. TRBV21-1 is reported as a pseudogene. This CDR3 has 17 residues. The CDR3 region is CASSKGTSGRIGDTQYF. CDR3 nucleotide sequence: TGTGCCAGCAGCAAAGGGACTAGCGGGAGAATTGGAGATACGCAGTATTTT.

The chain combines TRBV5-6 with TRBJ2-7, with D maybe TRBD1 (6 bases). The CDR3 totals 12 residues. V lost 9 bases to trimming and J lost 0 bases, with 10 bases between them. Germline values: CDR1 SGHDT, CDR2 YYEEEE. CDR3 bases: TGTGCCACCGGACAGAGCTCCTACGAGCAGTACTTC. Its translation: CATGQSSYEQYF.

The V and J genes are TRBV10-3 and TRBJ2-1; D call uncertain. There are 14 residues in the CDR3. In germline, CDR1 is ENHRY, CDR2 SYGVKD. V was shortened by 8 bases and J by 0 bases, with 11 bases between the two germline ends. In nucleotides, the CDR3 is TGTGCCATCGAGAACCCCTCCTCCTACAATGAGCAGTTCTTC. This sequence encodes CAIENPSSYNEQFF.